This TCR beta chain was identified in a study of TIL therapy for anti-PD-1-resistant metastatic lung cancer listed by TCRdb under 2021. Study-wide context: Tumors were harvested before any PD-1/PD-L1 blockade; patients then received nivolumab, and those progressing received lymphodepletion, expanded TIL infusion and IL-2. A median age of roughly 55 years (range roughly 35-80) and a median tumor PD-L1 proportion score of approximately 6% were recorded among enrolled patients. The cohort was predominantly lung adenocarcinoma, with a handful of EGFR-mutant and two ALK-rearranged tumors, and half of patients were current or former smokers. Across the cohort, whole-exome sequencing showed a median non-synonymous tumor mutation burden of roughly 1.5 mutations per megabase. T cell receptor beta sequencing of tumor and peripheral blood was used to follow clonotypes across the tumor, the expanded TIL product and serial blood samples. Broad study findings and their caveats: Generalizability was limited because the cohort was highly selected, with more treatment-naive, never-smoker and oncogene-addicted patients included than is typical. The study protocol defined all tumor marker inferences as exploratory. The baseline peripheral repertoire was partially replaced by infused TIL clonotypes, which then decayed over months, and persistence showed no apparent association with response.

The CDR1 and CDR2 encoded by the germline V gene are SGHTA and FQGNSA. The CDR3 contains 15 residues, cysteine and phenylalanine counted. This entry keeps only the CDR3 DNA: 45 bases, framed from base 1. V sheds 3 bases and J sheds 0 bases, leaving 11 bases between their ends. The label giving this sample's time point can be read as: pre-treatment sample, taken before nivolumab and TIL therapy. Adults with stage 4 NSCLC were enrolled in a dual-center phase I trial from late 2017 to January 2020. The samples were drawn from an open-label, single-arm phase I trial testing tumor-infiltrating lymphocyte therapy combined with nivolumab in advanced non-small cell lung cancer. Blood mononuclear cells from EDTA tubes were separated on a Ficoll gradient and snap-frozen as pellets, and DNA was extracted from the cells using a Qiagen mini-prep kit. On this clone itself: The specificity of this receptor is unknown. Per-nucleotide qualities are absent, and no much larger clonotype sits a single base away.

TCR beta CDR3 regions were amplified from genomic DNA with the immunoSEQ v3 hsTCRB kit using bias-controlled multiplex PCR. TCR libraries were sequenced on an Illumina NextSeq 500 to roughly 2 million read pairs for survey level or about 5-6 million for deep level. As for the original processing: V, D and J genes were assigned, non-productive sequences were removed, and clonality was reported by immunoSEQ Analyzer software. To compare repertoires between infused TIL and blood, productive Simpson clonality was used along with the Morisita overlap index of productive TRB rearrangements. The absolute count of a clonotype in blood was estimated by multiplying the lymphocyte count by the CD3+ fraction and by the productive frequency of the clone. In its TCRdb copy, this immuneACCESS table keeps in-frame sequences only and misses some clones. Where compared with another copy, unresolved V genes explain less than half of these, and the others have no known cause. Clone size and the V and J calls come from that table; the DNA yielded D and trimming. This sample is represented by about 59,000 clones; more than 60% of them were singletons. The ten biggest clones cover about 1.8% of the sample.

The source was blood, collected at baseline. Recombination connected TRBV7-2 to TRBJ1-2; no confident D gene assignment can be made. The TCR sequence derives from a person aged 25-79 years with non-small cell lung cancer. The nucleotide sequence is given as TGTGCCAGCAGCTTGTCCAGGAACCCTAACTATGGCTACACCTTC. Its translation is CASSLSRNPNYGYTF.